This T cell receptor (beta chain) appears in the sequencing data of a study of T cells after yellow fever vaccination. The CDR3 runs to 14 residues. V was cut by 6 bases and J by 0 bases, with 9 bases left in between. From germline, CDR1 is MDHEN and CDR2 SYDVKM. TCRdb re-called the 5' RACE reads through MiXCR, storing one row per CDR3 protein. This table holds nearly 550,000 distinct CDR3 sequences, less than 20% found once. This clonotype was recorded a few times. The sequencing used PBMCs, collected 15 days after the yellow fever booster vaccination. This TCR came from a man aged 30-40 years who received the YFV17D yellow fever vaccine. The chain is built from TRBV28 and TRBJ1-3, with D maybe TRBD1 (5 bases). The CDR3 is CASRGPASGNTIYF. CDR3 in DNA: TGTGCCAGCAGGGGGCCAGCCTCTGGAAACACCATATATTTT.